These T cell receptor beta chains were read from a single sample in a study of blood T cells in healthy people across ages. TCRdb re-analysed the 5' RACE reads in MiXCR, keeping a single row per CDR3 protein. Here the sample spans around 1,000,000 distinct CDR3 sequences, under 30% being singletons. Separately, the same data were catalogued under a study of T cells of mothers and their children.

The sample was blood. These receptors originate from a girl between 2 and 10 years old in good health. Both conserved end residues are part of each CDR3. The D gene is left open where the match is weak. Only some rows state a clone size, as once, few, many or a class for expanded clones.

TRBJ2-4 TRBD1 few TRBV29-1 TGCAGCGTTGAAGTTAGGGGGACAGGGAAAAACATTCAGTACTTC CSVEVRGTGKNIQYF
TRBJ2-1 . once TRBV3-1 TGTGCCAGCAGCCAAGAGGCGACTCCATACAATGAGCAGTTCTTC CASSQEATPYNEQFF
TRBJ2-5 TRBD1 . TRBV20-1 TGCAGTGCTAGAGATTTCCGGTTGGGACAGGGTAGGGGAGAGACCCAGTACTTC CSARDFRLGQGRGETQYF
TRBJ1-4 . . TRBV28 TGTGCCAGCAACTCGGAGGAAAAACTGTTTTTT CASNSEEKLFF
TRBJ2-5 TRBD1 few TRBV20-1 TGCAGTGCCCCAGCCACAGGGGCCCAGGAGACCCAGTACTTC CSAPATGAQETQYF
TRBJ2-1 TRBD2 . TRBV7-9 TGTGCCAGCAGCTTCCAGGGACTAGTGCCCTACAATGAGCAGTTCTTC CASSFQGLVPYNEQFF
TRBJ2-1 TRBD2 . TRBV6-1 TGTGCCAGTCAAAACGTCGGCGGGGGGCCCTACAATGAGCAGTTCTTC CASQNVGGGPYNEQFF
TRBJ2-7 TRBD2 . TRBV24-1 TGTGCCACCAGAGCTTCGGGGGGCTCCTACGAGCAGTACTTC CATRASGGSYEQYF
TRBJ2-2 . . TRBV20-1 TGCAGTGCTACTCCGCAGGCGAACACCGGGGAGCTGTTTTTT CSATPQANTGELFF
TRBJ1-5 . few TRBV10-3 TGTGCCATCAGTGAGAGTAGGAAAGGACAGCCCCAGCATTTT CAISESRKGQPQHF
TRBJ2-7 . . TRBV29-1 TGCAGCGTTGCAACGGGACAAGCCGAGCAGTACTTC CSVATGQAEQYF
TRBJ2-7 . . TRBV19 TGTGCCAGTAGTATCACAGGGATGTATAACGAGCAGTACTTC CASSITGMYNEQYF
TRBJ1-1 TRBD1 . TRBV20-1 TGCAGTGCCCATCGGACAGGACGCCCTGAAGCTTTCTTT CSAHRTGRPEAFF
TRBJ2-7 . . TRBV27 TGTGCCAGCAGTTTTACCGGGATTCAACCTTACGAGCAGTACTTC CASSFTGIQPYEQYF
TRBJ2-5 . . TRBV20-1 TGCAGTGCTGAGCCCCCATCCGGGTTCCAAGAGACCCAGTACTTC CSAEPPSGFQETQYF
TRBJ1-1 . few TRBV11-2 TGTGCCAGCAGCCGCGTCGGGGTCGGCGCTGAAGCTTTCTTT CASSRVGVGAEAFF
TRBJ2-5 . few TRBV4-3 TGCGCCAGTAGCCAAGACCCGTACTTGAGCCGAGAGACCCAGTACTTC CASSQDPYLSRETQYF
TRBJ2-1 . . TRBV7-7 TGTGCTAGCAGCTTAAGACTTGACTCCTACAATGAGCAGTTCTTC CASSLRLDSYNEQFF
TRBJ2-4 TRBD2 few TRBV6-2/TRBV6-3 TGTGCCAGCAGTTACGGTCGGGAGGAAATGGTCAAAAACATTCAGTACTTC CASSYGREEMVKNIQYF
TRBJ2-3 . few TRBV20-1 TGCAGTGCTAGTTTGGGGAAAGATACGCAGTATTTT CSASLGKDTQYF
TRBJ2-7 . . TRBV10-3 TGTGCCATCAGTGAGTCGACAGGTATGACCTACGAGCAGTACTTC CAISESTGMTYEQYF
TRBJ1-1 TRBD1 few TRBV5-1 TGTGCCAGCAGCCTGGACAGGGGGTTGAACACTGAAGCTTTCTTT CASSLDRGLNTEAFF
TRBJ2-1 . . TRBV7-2 TGTGCCAGCAGCTTAGGGGGGTTAGGAGGTGAGCAGTTCTTC CASSLGGLGGEQFF
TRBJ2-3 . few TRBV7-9 TGTGCCAGCAGCGAAGAGGGGTCTAGGTTCACAGATACGCAGTATTTT CASSEEGSRFTDTQYF
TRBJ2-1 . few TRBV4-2 TGTGCCAGCAGCCAGACCTCCCCGAACAATGAGCAGTTCTTC CASSQTSPNNEQFF
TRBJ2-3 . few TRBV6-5 TGTGCCAGCGGGGGTATTTCTGATACGCAGTATTTT CASGGISDTQYF
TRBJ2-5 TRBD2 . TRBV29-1 TGCAGCGTTGAAGAAGTAGCGGGAGTCCGGGAGACCCAGTACTTC CSVEEVAGVRETQYF